This T cell receptor beta chain derives from a study of T cell changes during pregnancy in multiple sclerosis. TCRdb keeps only in-frame clones here, not all; method: immunoSEQ multiplex PCR. The sample records 60,000 to 80,000 clones, roughly nine tenths being singletons. CDR1 is LNHDA and CDR2 is SQIVND in the germline V gene (reference sequence). The CDR3 is made up of 14 amino acids. V trimming: 5 bases; J trimming: 9 bases; junction bases outside the gene matches: 5. The rearrangement uses TRBV19 and TRBJ1-6; 9 nucleotides align to TRBD1. This TCR derives from a female donor with multiple sclerosis, enrolled in a pregnancy study. This specimen was peripheral blood, taken before pregnancy. The CDR3 region is CASSGGDRASPLHF. The CDR3 bases are TGTGCCAGTAGTGGGGGGGACAGGGCTTCACCCCTCCACTTT.